The 18 T cell receptor beta chains below all came from one sample that was sequenced in a study of T-cell reconstitution after alpha-beta-depleted transplantation in children. Preparation of the TCRbeta library involved a method that used unique molecular identifiers. Using its own MiXCR run on the PCR reads, TCRdb lists one record per CDR3 protein. The repertoire has 250,000 to 300,000 distinct CDR3 sequences, more than 9% of them found once; the top ten carry 20% to 25%. Here the sequenced sample was peripheral blood, taken 180 days after TCRalphabeta/CD19-depleted stem cell transplant. These receptors came from a male patient between 2 and 15 years old who had a stem cell transplant for chronic granulomatous disease, so the T cells may come from the graft donor.

This clonotype has a count of ten or more. V usage is TRBV20-1 and J usage is TRBJ1-6, with D uncertain. Looked up from germline, CDR1 is DFQATT and CDR2 is SNEGSKA (reference sequence). The CDR3 runs to 13 residues. The germline V and J ends were trimmed by 6 bases and 5 bases, with 11 bases remaining between them. The CDR3 protein is CSALPGNNSPLHF. In DNA form, the CDR3 reads TGCAGTGCCCTCCCGGGCAATAATTCACCCCTCCACTTT.

This clonotype showed up many times. The chain combines TRBV20-1 with TRBJ2-3; D not resolved. The V gene's germline CDR1 is DFQATT and CDR2 SNEGSKA (reference sequence). Between the trimmed V and J ends, which lost 8 bases and 6 bases, there was a span of 18 bases. There are 13 residues in the CDR3. CDR3 residues: CSSPSIVQDTQYF. DNA for the CDR3: TGCAGTTCACCGAGTATAGTACAGGATACGCAGTATTTT.

This clonotype was counted many times. CDR3 in amino acids: CASSFVLRGRHGYTF. The CDR3 DNA reads as TGTGCCAGCAGCTTCGTCCTGAGGGGGCGACATGGCTACACCTTC. This rearrangement joins TRBV7-2 to TRBJ1-2; 7 nucleotides agree with TRBD1. The V gene end was trimmed by 3 bases and the J gene end by 6 bases; junction bases not matched to a gene: 10. Germline loops: CDR1 SGHTA, CDR2 FQGNSA. The length of the CDR3 is 15 residues.

This clonotype appeared many times. The chain has TRBV19 and TRBJ2-7; tentatively, D is TRBD1 or TRBD2 (5 bases each). This CDR3 has 14 amino acids. V was trimmed by 3 bases and J by 1 base, leaving 10 bases between them. Germline V gene lookup returns CDR1 LNHDA and CDR2 SQIVND (reference sequence). The CDR3 region has the DNA TGTGCCAGTAGTATCAGGAGGACATCCTACGAGCAGTACTTC. Protein sequence: CASSIRRTSYEQYF. Drawing the rest from reference TRBV19 and TRBJ2-7, the complete variable domain is DGGITQSPKYLFRKEGQNVTLSCEQNLNHDAMYWYRQDPGQGLRLIYYSQIVNDFQKGDIAEGYSVSREKKESFPLTVTSAQKNPTAFYLCASSIRRTSYEQYFGPGTRLTVT.

There are many counts of this clonotype. This chain links TRBV5-1 with TRBJ2-7; a possible D gene is TRBD2 (5 bases). Trimming pared 0 bases from V and 4 bases from J, leaving 8 bases between. Germline V gene sequence: CDR1 SGHRS, CDR2 YFSETQ. CDR3 length equals 13 residues. The CDR3 region is CASSLVREYEQYF. CDR3 nucleotides: TGCGCCAGCAGCTTGGTACGGGAATACGAGCAGTACTTC.

This clonotype occurred many times. The rearrangement joins TRBV5-6 to TRBJ2-5; unclear D gene. The germline gives CDR1 SGHDT, CDR2 YYEEEE. Trimming removed 4 bases from V and 4 bases from J, with 14 bases in between. CDR3 size: 14 residues. CDR3 amino acids: CASSEAYVGETQYF. CDR3 nucleotide sequence: TGTGCCAGCAGCGAGGCTTACGTTGGAGAGACCCAGTACTTC.

The sample holds a few counts of this clonotype. The CDR3 region is CASSLEPGGNNEKLFF. CDR3 nucleotides: TGCGCCAGCAGCTTGGAACCAGGGGGGAATAATGAAAAACTGTTTTTT. The rearrangement joins TRBV5-1 to TRBJ1-4; the match to TRBD1 covers 7 bases. V shed 0 bases, J shed 4 bases, and the junction held 6 bases outside the gene matches. This CDR3 comprises 16 residues. Germline V gives CDR1 SGHRS, CDR2 YFSETQ.

This clonotype was observed many times. The chain carries TRBV12-3 or TRBV12-4 and TRBJ1-2; D remains ambiguous. Trimming shortened V by 6 bases and J by 4 bases, and 9 bases separated the two germline ends. The CDR3 covers 12 residues. The CDR3 sequence is CASSPKTYGYTF. The CDR3 DNA reads TGTGCCAGCAGCCCGAAAACCTATGGCTACACCTTC.

This clonotype was picked up many times. The chain is built from TRBV12-3 or TRBV12-4 and TRBJ1-2; no clear D. The CDR3 extends over 12 amino acids. Trimming pared 3 bases from V and 8 bases from J, leaving 10 bases between. CDR3 sequence: CASSFALKGYTF. The DNA of the CDR3 is TGTGCCAGCAGTTTTGCGTTGAAGGGCTACACCTTC.

With regard to this clonotype: With a much larger clone just one base away, this may be a read error. This rearrangement joins TRBV4-1 to TRBJ2-7, with a possible D match to TRBD1 (6 bases). CDR3 length: 15 residues. Germline values: CDR1 MGHRA, CDR2 YSYEKL. In DNA, the CDR3 is TGCGCCAGCAGCCAGGTTTCCGACAGGTCCTACGAGCAGCACTTC. As protein: CASSQVSDRSYEQHF.

This clonotype appeared many times. The chain carries TRBV6-5 and TRBJ2-5; the D gene is possibly TRBD2 (5 bases). Trimming shortened V by 0 bases and J by 5 bases, and 16 bases separated the two germline ends. The V gene's germline CDR1 is MNHEY and CDR2 SVGAGI. The CDR3 extends over 16 amino acids. CDR3 bases: TGTGCCAGCAGTTACTCCCCCGCAGGAGGAAGGGAGACCCAGTACTTC. It yields the protein CASSYSPAGGRETQYF.

The chain recombines TRBV4-3 with TRBJ2-7, with D perhaps matching TRBD1 (5 bases). Deletions cut 3 bases from V and 2 bases from J, with 8 bases between. The germline V gene encodes CDR1 LGHNA and CDR2 YSLEER. The CDR3 is 13 amino acids. DNA for the CDR3: TGCGCCAGCAGCCAGGCCAGGGCCTACGAGCAGTACTTC. It codes for CASSQARAYEQYF.

On this clonotype: A much more abundant neighbour one base away suggests this may be a read error. The CDR3 does not close with the conserved phenylalanine or tryptophan, likely indicating a read error. V is TRBV20-1 and J is TRBJ2-6; D is unclear. The V gene's germline CDR1 is DFQATT and CDR2 SNEGSKA (reference sequence). V was trimmed by 0 bases and J by 1 base, leaving 7 bases between them. The CDR3 is 15 amino acids. The CDR3 loop is CSARDRKSGANVLTL. The CDR3, as DNA: TGCAGTGCTAGAGATAGAAAGTCTGGGGCCAACGTCCTGACTCTC.

The J gene is TRBJ1-1, the V gene TRBV19; TRBD1 might be the D (5 bases). CDR1 and CDR2 (germline): LNHDA, SQIVND (reference sequence). The length of the CDR3 is 14 residues. The CDR3 nucleotides are TGTGCGGTGAAAGGAACAGGAGTAAACACTGAAGCTTTCTTT. This translates into CAVKGTGVNTEAFF.

V gene TRBV7-9 combines with J gene TRBJ1-4, with D possibly being TRBD1 (5 bases). The germline gives CDR1 SEHNR, CDR2 FQNEAQ (reference sequence). The CDR3 consists of 15 residues. V was cut by 4 bases and J by 1 base, with 10 bases left in between. DNA of the CDR3: TGTGCCAGCAGCTCATTCGACAGAACTAATGAAAAACTGTTTTTT. Amino acids: CASSSFDRTNEKLFF. Full variable domain (remainder filled in from reference TRBV7-9 and TRBJ1-4): DTGVSQNPRHKITKRGQNVTFRCDPISEHNRLYWYRQTLGQGPEFLTYFQNEAQLEKSRLLSDRFSAERPKGSFSTLEIQRTEQGDSAMYLCASSSFDRTNEKLFFGSGTQLSVL.

There are many counts of this clonotype. The gene calls are TRBV5-1 and TRBJ2-7; 11 bases line up with TRBD2. The CDR3 contains 14 residues. Unmatched junction bases numbered 3, after V lost 3 bases and J lost 4 bases. Germline loops: CDR1 SGHRS, CDR2 YFSETQ. CDR3 sequence: CASSSRTSGYEQYF. The CDR3 bases are TGCGCCAGCAGCTCAAGGACTAGCGGGTACGAGCAGTACTTC.

The chain couples TRBV25-1 to TRBJ1-2; D not certain. The CDR3 is made up of 12 amino acids. The V end was cut by 7 bases, the J end by 2 bases, with 8 bases between. The germline V gene encodes CDR1 MGHDK and CDR2 SYGVNS. DNA of the CDR3: TGTGCCAGCACGTCCGGGAACTATGGCTACACCTTC. Translation: CASTSGNYGYTF.

There are many counts of this clonotype. V is TRBV28 and J is TRBJ1-6, with D unresolved. The germline V and J ends were trimmed by 10 bases and 7 bases, with 11 bases remaining between them. Germline values: CDR1 MDHEN, CDR2 SYDVKM. The CDR3 consists of 12 residues. The CDR3 loop is CATLGPNSPLHF. In DNA, the CDR3 is TGTGCCACTCTGGGTCCAAATTCACCCCTCCACTTT.